This record covers a single TCR beta chain. As handled by the study authors: Reference gene primer amplification yielded estimated nucleated cell counts. The protocol was immunoSEQ multiplex PCR, while the TCRdb copy is restricted to in-frame clones and leaves out a portion. V and J calls and clone size follow that table, whereas D and trimming were derived from the DNA. The table includes over 350,000 clones, more than 80% detected once. This specimen comes from a study of blood T cell repertoires in COVID-19. Study in general: Samples of COVID-19 (acute and convalescent) were obtained from the United States, Italy and Spain. The cDNA or gDNA used as material had been derived from T cells, B-cell-depleted T cells, or PBMCs.

The CDR3 length is 16 residues. From germline, CDR1 is LNHDA and CDR2 SQIVND (reference sequence). V was shortened by 4 bases and J by 3 bases, with 16 bases between the two germline ends. The sequenced sample was peripheral blood. The rearrangement uses TRBV19 and TRBJ1-3, with a tentative D call TRBD1 (5 bases). The sequence came from a woman aged 25 to 45 with active or convalescent COVID-19. In DNA form, the CDR3 reads TGTGCCAGTAGTACCTTGGACATTCCGGGTGGAAACACCATATATTTT. It is translated as CASSTLDIPGGNTIYF.